This TCR beta chain was sequenced during a study of cytomegalovirus exposure and HLA in healthy donors. Study-wide background: A prior study identified approximately 110 million unique TCR beta sequences from roughly 180 million T cells.

On this clone: Its target is not known. At one end the junction does not follow the germline gene, possibly because of a read error.

Study results and caveats: It was confirmed in vitro that a few of the CMV-associated chains were specific for CMV antigens.

A multiplex PCR was run with 60 Vbeta primers and 13 Jbeta primers. Produced via immunoSEQ multiplex PCR; TCRdb's table is partial and in-frame only. The table lists 130,000 to 150,000 clones, over 60% of them singletons. The CDR3 runs 14 residues. CDR1 and CDR2 from the germline V gene are SEHNR and FQNEAQ (reference sequence). The sequence came from a middle-aged man in good health and CMV-seropositive. Sequencing used PBMCs. V gene TRBV7-9 combines with J gene TRBJ2-5; 8 bases are shared with TRBD1. The CDR3 DNA follows: TGTTCCAGCAGCTTATCAGGGGGCCGTGAGACCCAGTACTTC. Amino acids: CSSSLSGGRETQYF.